The 13 T cell receptor beta chains below all came from one sample that was sequenced in a study of blood T cell repertoires in COVID-19. TCRdb's table, derived via immunoSEQ multiplex PCR, lists solely in-frame clones and lacks some. The sample lists a few hundred thousand clones, about four fifths occurring once. Sequenced input: peripheral blood. The receptors derive from a woman between 18 and 30 years old with acute or convalescent COVID-19.

The rearrangement uses TRBV27 and TRBJ2-5, with TRBD1 as a possible D gene (5 bases). The CDR3 contains 18 residues. Germline loops: CDR1 MNHEY, CDR2 SMNVEV (reference sequence). The germline V and J ends were trimmed by 1 base and 5 bases, with 23 bases remaining between them. CDR3 amino acids: CASSLFYPVAGHVETQYF. Here the CDR3 DNA reads TGTGCCAGCAGTTTATTTTATCCCGTGGCAGGGCATGTGGAGACCCAGTACTTC.

This clone was detected once. The chain combines TRBV7-8 with TRBJ2-1; 9 nucleotides align to TRBD2. In germline, CDR1 is SGHVS, CDR2 FQNEAQ. Losses at the gene ends were 1 base for V and 9 bases for J; bases not matched to a gene: 7. This CDR3 region has 15 residues. CDR3 sequence reads: CASSLGAGGPSEQFF. The CDR3 DNA reads as TGTGCCAGCAGCTTAGGGGCGGGAGGGCCGTCTGAGCAGTTCTTC. Full variable domain (outside the CDR3, taken from reference TRBV7-8 and TRBJ2-1): GAGVSQSPRYKVAKRGQDVALRCDPISGHVSLFWYQQALGQGPEFLTYFQNEAQLDKSGLPSDRFFAERPEGSVSTLKIQRTQQEDSAVYLCASSLGAGGPSEQFFGPGTRLTVL.

This rearrangement joins TRBV19 to TRBJ1-5; D gene unclear. The CDR3 is made up of 18 amino acids. CDR1 is LNHDA and CDR2 is SQIVND in the germline V gene (reference sequence). V shed 2 bases and J shed 0 bases, with 17 bases lying between them. This CDR3 is CASSISGSGGSSNQPQHF. DNA for the CDR3: TGTGCCAGTAGTATATCTGGGTCGGGAGGGTCTAGCAATCAGCCCCAGCATTTT.

This clone was recorded once. The chain is built from TRBV3-1 (or the pseudogene TRBV3-2) and TRBJ2-7; 8 bases fit TRBD1. Trimming took 0 bases from V and 5 from J; bases not matched to a gene: 12. This CDR3 contains 17 residues. Germline CDR1 LGHDT, CDR2 YNNKEL (reference sequence). The DNA for the CDR3 is TGTGCCAGCAGCCAAGACCCACCCCGGACAGGGCTTGACGAGCAGTACTTC. Protein sequence: CASSQDPPRTGLDEQYF.

This rearrangement joins TRBV7-2 to TRBJ2-7; possibly TRBD1 for D (6 bases). CDR1 and CDR2 from the germline V gene are SGHTA and FQGNSA. The CDR3 is made up of 16 amino acids. The V and J ends lost 3 bases and 3 bases respectively, with 18 bases between them. Here the CDR3 reads CASSLSGQRSYYEQYF. The CDR3, as DNA: TGTGCCAGCAGCTTGTCCGGACAGCGCTCCTACTACGAGCAGTACTTC.

This chain uses TRBV5-1 with TRBJ2-3; D is undetermined. The V and J ends lost 0 bases and 4 bases respectively, with 9 bases between them. The CDR3 extends over 14 amino acids. The germline V gene encodes CDR1 SGHRS and CDR2 YFSETQ. The CDR3 loop is CASSLGRSPDTQYF. In DNA form, the CDR3 reads TGCGCCAGCAGCTTGGGACGTAGCCCAGATACGCAGTATTTT.

V usage is TRBV4-3 and J usage is TRBJ1-6; D perhaps matches TRBD1 (6 bases). Trimming pared 0 bases from V and 10 bases from J, leaving 16 bases between. The CDR3 extends over 16 amino acids. The germline gives CDR1 LGHNA, CDR2 YSLEER. CDR3 bases: TGCGCCAGCAGCCAAGAGGTCACGGGACAACGGTCACCCCTCCACTTT. The encoded protein is CASSQEVTGQRSPLHF.

The V call is TRBV4-1, the J call TRBJ1-2, with TRBD1 matching over 7 bases. CDR1 and CDR2 (germline): MGHRA, YSYEKL. J gave up 3 bases and V 3 bases, and 13 bases lay outside the gene matches. The CDR3 contains 17 residues. CDR3 in amino acids: CASSQDPTGTVDYGYTF. The CDR3 DNA follows: TGCGCCAGCAGCCAGGACCCTACCGGGACAGTCGACTATGGCTACACCTTC.

The gene calls are TRBV11-2 and TRBJ2-2; perhaps TRBD2 as D (5 bases). V was clipped by 0 bases and J by 1 base, with 6 bases between them. The CDR3 has 15 residues. Germline V lookup: CDR1 SGHAT, CDR2 FQNNGV. Written as DNA, the CDR3 is TGTGCCAGCAGCTTAGATGCGGGGAACACCGGGGAGCTGTTTTTT. It encodes CASSLDAGNTGELFF.

The V call is TRBV27, the J call TRBJ1-2; tentatively, D is TRBD1 (5 bases). Germline CDR1 and CDR2: MNHEY and SMNVEV (reference sequence). V was clipped by 0 bases and J by 0 bases, with 11 bases between them. CDR3 length: 16 residues. For the CDR3, the DNA is TGTGCCAGCAGTTTATCTTTGGGGGGGACTAACTATGGCTACACCTTC. Translated, it gives CASSLSLGGTNYGYTF.

The chain links TRBV18 to TRBJ1-4; D is ambiguous. The V gene's germline CDR1 is KGHSH and CDR2 LQKENI. The germline V and J ends were trimmed by 2 bases and 1 base, with 8 bases remaining between them. This CDR3 spans 15 amino acids. CDR3 amino acids: CASSPEGGTNEKLFF. In nucleotides, the CDR3 is TGTGCCAGCTCACCAGAGGGAGGAACTAATGAAAAACTGTTTTTT. Together with reference TRBV18 and TRBJ1-4, the CDR3 gives the full variable domain: NAGVMQNPRHLVRRRGQEARLRCSPMKGHSHVYWYRQLPEEGLKFMVYLQKENIIDESGMPKERFSAEFPKEGPSILRIQQVVRGDSAAYFCASSPEGGTNEKLFFGSGTQLSVL.

This clone was seen just once. This chain links TRBV19 with TRBJ1-1; D is possibly TRBD1 (6 bases). The CDR3 is made up of 15 amino acids. Trimming took 1 base from V and 6 from J, leaving 15 bases between them. Germline V gene data show CDR1 as LNHDA and CDR2 as SQIVND (reference sequence). For the CDR3, the DNA is TGTGCCAGTAGTATAGCTACAGGGCTTCGCTCTGAAGCTTTCTTT. Translating it yields CASSIATGLRSEAFF.

This chain connects TRBV3-1 (or the pseudogene TRBV3-2) to TRBJ1-1; 7 positions agree with TRBD1. V dropped 5 bases and J dropped 11; count of bases not matched to a gene: 8. In germline, CDR1 is LGHDT, CDR2 YNNKEL (reference sequence). The CDR3 contains 12 residues. CDR3 sequence reads: CASSNYRGSAFF. The CDR3 region has the DNA TGTGCCAGCAGCAATTACAGGGGCTCGGCTTTCTTT.